This T cell receptor beta chain is from a study of cytomegalovirus exposure and HLA in healthy donors. Across the whole study: Of some 360 genotyped donors, 65% to 85% clustered with self-reported Caucasian donors.

General study findings and limits: Per published accounts, TCR beta sequences correctly predicted the HLA-A and HLA-B alleles of most subjects.

In its sample, this clone was seen once. Its antigen is currently unknown. The length of the CDR3 is 11 residues. Germline-derived CDR1 and CDR2 are MNHEY and SVGAGI. Deletions cut 8 bases from V and 7 bases from J, with 11 bases between. The PCR had 60 Vbeta and 13 Jbeta primers. Only in-frame clones appear in the TCRdb table, and some are missing; sequencing was by immunoSEQ multiplex PCR. The sample includes approximately 160,000 clones, roughly 80% of them seen just once. Material for sequencing was PBMCs. This chain joins TRBV6-5 and TRBJ1-2; perhaps TRBD1 as D (5 bases). The receptor was derived from a human donor in good health. DNA for the CDR3: TGTGCCAGCGGCAGGGTTTCTGGCTACACCTTC. Its protein product is CASGRVSGYTF.